Sequencing of this T cell receptor (beta chain) was carried out in a study of T cell responses to AZD1222 COVID-19 vaccine. Study outcomes and limitations: Spike-specific TCR breadth and depth went up after people got two AZD1222 doses. Seropositive status at baseline applied to only six AZD1222 recipients.

With respect to this clone: Its antigen is unknown.

Pooled in the analysis were second doses at about 4 or about 12 weeks. The repertoire was sequenced with immunoSEQ multiplex PCR; TCRdb's copy has only in-frame clones and lacks some. The repertoire holds some 130,000 clones, with about 92% as singletons. The specimen comprised peripheral blood, sampled 28 days after the second AZD1222 dose. The receptor was isolated from an adult who received the AZD1222 COVID-19 vaccine.

The CDR3, as DNA: TGTGCCAGCAGCTCGCACTGTACAGGGCGGAGAAACACTGAAGCTTTCTTT. Its translation: CASSSHCTGRRNTEAFF. The genes are TRBV7-7 and TRBJ1-1, with a tentative D call TRBD1 (6 bases). Between the trimmed V and J ends, which lost 4 bases and 2 bases, there was a span of 20 bases. Germline V gives CDR1 SSHAT, CDR2 FNYEAQ (reference sequence). This CDR3 spans 17 amino acids.